This is a list of T cell receptor beta chains from one sample in a study of shared clonotypes between healthy human individuals. Only in-frame clones appear in the TCRdb table, and some are missing; sequencing was by immunoSEQ multiplex PCR. This sample carries 2 million to 2.5 million clones, over 85% of them seen once, and the ten largest clones take roughly 0.36%. The sample taken for sequencing was naive CD4+ T cells from PBMCs. Receptors originate from a young man in good health. Some clones in this sample may be carry-over from other donors' samples. Both conserved end residues are part of each CDR3. A D gene is named only where the DNA matches it firmly. Clone size appears in some rows only: once, few, many, or a class for an expanded clone.

size	V	J	D	CDR3	DNA
.	TRBV18	TRBJ2-5	.	CASSPRTAQGETQYF	TGTGCCAGCTCACCCCGGACGGCCCAGGGAGAGACCCAGTACTTC
.	TRBV27	TRBJ2-7	.	CASSLVGISSYEQYF	TGTGCCAGCAGTTTAGTGGGTATTAGCTCCTACGAGCAGTACTTC
few	TRBV6-6	TRBJ1-1	TRBD1	CASSYRGLAFF	TGTGCCAGCAGTTACAGGGGGCTTGCTTTCTTT
.	TRBV7-2	TRBJ2-5	.	CASSLLYQETQYF	TGTGCCAGCAGCTTGCTGTACCAAGAGACCCAGTACTTC
.	TRBV6-1	TRBJ1-2	TRBD1	CAIRGPSYHYGYTF	TGTGCTATAAGGGGGCCGTCCTACCACTATGGCTACACCTTC
.	TRBV20-1	TRBJ2-7	.	CSARWGYEQYF	TGCAGTGCTAGATGGGGGTACGAGCAGTACTTC
.	TRBV7-9	TRBJ1-2	.	CASSLGGTNYGYTF	TGTGCCAGCAGCTTAGGGGGGACAAACTATGGCTACACCTTC
once	TRBV7-9	TRBJ2-3	.	CASSLSSDTQYF	TGTGCCAGCAGCTTATCTTCCGATACGCAGTATTTT
.	TRBV19	TRBJ2-1	TRBD2	CASSSGGSEQFF	TGTGCCAGTAGCTCGGGGGGAAGTGAGCAGTTCTTC
.	TRBV6-4	TRBJ1-5	.	CASSRDINQPQHF	TGTGCCAGCAGCCGGGACATCAATCAGCCCCAGCATTTT
.	TRBV11-3	TRBJ2-7	.	CASSLGGDPSYEQYF	TGTGCCAGCAGCTTAGGAGGGGACCCAAGCTACGAGCAGTACTTC
.	TRBV10-3	TRBJ2-7	.	CAISGQGEDEQYF	TGTGCCATCAGTGGGCAGGGGGAGGACGAGCAGTACTTC
.	TRBV4-1	TRBJ2-5	TRBD2	CASSPTGLAGVGETQYF	TGCGCCAGCAGCCCTACGGGACTAGCGGGAGTAGGGGAGACCCAGTACTTC
.	TRBV11-2	TRBJ2-7	.	CASSSRTHDYEQYF	TGTGCCAGCAGCTCCCGGACACATGATTACGAGCAGTACTTC
.	TRBV15	TRBJ1-5	.	CATSRQGNQPQHF	TGTGCCACCAGCAGACAGGGAAATCAGCCCCAGCATTTT
.	TRBV29-1	TRBJ1-2	TRBD1	CSVAQGAGGYTF	TGCAGCGTTGCCCAGGGGGCGGGTGGCTACACCTTC
.	TRBV29-1	TRBJ2-4	TRBD1	CSVAQPQTGVGIQYF	TGCAGCGTTGCCCAGCCTCAGACAGGGGTGGGCATTCAGTACTTC
.	TRBV5-1	TRBJ1-2	TRBD1	CASSPTPWTGDGGLYGYTF	TGCGCCAGCAGCCCCACTCCATGGACAGGGGACGGGGGGCTATATGGCTACACCTTC
.	TRBV19	TRBJ2-7	TRBD1	CASRGTGTSYEQYF	TGTGCCAGTAGGGGGACAGGTACGTCCTACGAGCAGTACTTC
.	TRBV19	TRBJ2-3	TRBD2	CASSIRGLAGQSDTQYF	TGTGCCAGTAGTATTCGGGGGCTAGCGGGACAGTCAGATACGCAGTATTTT
.	TRBV15	TRBJ1-2	.	CATSRDAVDYGYTF	TGTGCCACCAGCAGAGATGCGGTTGACTATGGCTACACCTTC
.	TRBV28	TRBJ1-5	TRBD1	CASSGTGLSNQPQHF	TGTGCCAGCAGTGGGACAGGGCTTAGCAATCAGCCCCAGCATTTT
.	TRBV18	TRBJ2-1	.	CASSPSRDGNNEQFF	TGTGCCAGCTCGCCCTCCAGGGATGGAAACAATGAGCAGTTCTTC
.	TRBV9	TRBJ1-2	.	CASSVGPRVDNYGYTF	TGTGCCAGCAGCGTAGGTCCCAGGGTTGACAACTATGGCTACACCTTC
.	TRBV7-3	TRBJ1-1	.	CASSLSGGTEAFF	TGTGCCAGCAGCTTAAGTGGGGGAACTGAAGCTTTCTTT
.	TRBV2	TRBJ2-3	.	CASSPWDRGAPDTQYF	TGTGCCAGCAGTCCTTGGGACCGGGGCGCACCAGATACGCAGTATTTT
.	TRBV19	TRBJ1-1	.	CASSIYLGSNTEAFF	TGTGCCAGTAGTATTTATTTAGGGTCGAACACTGAAGCTTTCTTT
.	TRBV25-1	TRBJ2-1	.	CASSAPVYADNEQFF	TGTGCCAGCAGTGCTCCTGTTTACGCCGACAATGAGCAGTTCTTC
.	TRBV7-2	TRBJ1-2	.	CASSLGRQSYGYTF	TGTGCCAGCAGCTTAGGTAGACAGTCCTATGGCTACACCTTC
.	TRBV30	TRBJ2-5	TRBD1	CAWSLDRGLETQYF	TGTGCCTGGAGTTTGGACAGGGGGCTCGAGACCCAGTACTTC
.	TRBV7-9	TRBJ1-2	.	CASSSQSGYGYTF	TGTGCCAGCAGCTCCCAATCGGGTTATGGCTACACCTTC
few	TRBV5-1	TRBJ2-7	.	CASGDRSYEQYF	TGCGCCAGCGGGGACCGCTCCTACGAGCAGTACTTC
.	TRBV11-3	TRBJ1-5	.	CASSFVGGNQPQHF	TGTGCCAGCAGCTTTGTCGGTGGCAATCAGCCCCAGCATTTT
.	TRBV6-5	TRBJ1-6	TRBD1	CASSYQGQPLGSPLHF	TGTGCCAGCAGTTATCAGGGACAGCCTCTGGGGTCACCCCTCCACTTT
.	TRBV5-1	TRBJ2-3	TRBD2	CASSEGGRTTDTQYF	TGCGCCAGCAGCGAGGGCGGGAGGACCACAGATACGCAGTATTTT
.	TRBV15	TRBJ1-4	.	CATSRPRGAGVDEKLFF	TGTGCCACCAGCAGACCGAGGGGGGCGGGAGTCGACGAAAAACTGTTTTTT
.	TRBV5-1	TRBJ2-2	.	CASSLRGELFF	TGCGCCAGCAGCTTGCGGGGGGAGCTGTTTTTT
.	TRBV28	TRBJ1-5	.	CASSPLRAAPQHF	TGTGCCAGCAGTCCCCTCAGAGCAGCGCCCCAGCATTTT
.	TRBV30	TRBJ2-3	.	CAWAALAADTQYF	TGTGCCTGGGCGGCACTAGCAGCAGATACGCAGTATTTT
.	TRBV5-4	TRBJ2-7	.	CASSFEGGAREQYF	TGTGCCAGCAGCTTCGAGGGGGGGGCGAGGGAGCAGTACTTC
.	TRBV5-1	TRBJ2-1	TRBD2	CASNGGSGSSYNEQFF	TGCGCCAGCAATGGGGGGAGCGGGAGCTCCTACAATGAGCAGTTCTTC
.	TRBV28	TRBJ1-4	.	CASSFRRISNEKLFF	TGTGCCAGCAGTTTCCGGCGAATCTCTAATGAAAAACTGTTTTTT
few	TRBV6-1	TRBJ1-1	.	CASSEVGRDQAFF	TGTGCCAGCAGTGAAGTGGGAAGGGACCAAGCTTTCTTT